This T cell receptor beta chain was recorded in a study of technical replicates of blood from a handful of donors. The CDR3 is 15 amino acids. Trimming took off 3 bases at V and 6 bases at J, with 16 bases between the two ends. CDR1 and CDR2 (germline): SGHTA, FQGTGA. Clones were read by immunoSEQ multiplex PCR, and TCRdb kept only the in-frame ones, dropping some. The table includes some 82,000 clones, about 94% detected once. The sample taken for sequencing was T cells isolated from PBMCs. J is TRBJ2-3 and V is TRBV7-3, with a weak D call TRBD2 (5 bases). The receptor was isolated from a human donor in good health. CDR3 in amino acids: CASSFGGLASDTQYF. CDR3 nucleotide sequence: TGTGCCAGCAGCTTCGGCGGTCTCGCTAGCGATACGCAGTATTTT.